Listed here is a single TCR beta chain. This sample was taken from a study of OX40 agonist ivuxolimab in advanced cancers. Study-wide context: Ivuxolimab, an antibody that agonizes OX40 (CD134), was administered to the patients.

There are 15 residues in the CDR3. Unmatched junction bases numbered 7, after V lost 6 bases and J lost 3 bases. Germline V lookup: CDR1 MRHNA, CDR2 SNTAGT. The method was immunoSEQ multiplex PCR; TCRdb's version includes in-frame clones alone and lacks a portion of them. The table includes about 69,000 clones, approximately 90% detected once. This TCR was recovered from an adult with an advanced solid tumor such as melanoma, head and neck, liver or kidney cancer. The specimen comprised CD4+ or CD8+ T cells sorted from blood, sampled in a trial of the OX40 agonist ivuxolimab. This rearrangement joins TRBV6-4 to TRBJ2-1; 8 bases align to TRBD1. CDR3 sequence: CASRLGQGNYNEQFF. The CDR3 bases are TGTGCCAGCAGACTTGGACAGGGCAACTACAATGAGCAGTTCTTC.